One sample yielded the 27 T cell receptor beta chains listed below, sequenced in a study of siplizumab effects on memory and regulatory T cells. Assay: immunoSEQ multiplex PCR; the TCRdb copy retains only in-frame clones and omits some. The table has about 100,000 clones, about 91% seen once. Material: CD4+ T cells sorted from blood. These receptors were obtained from a human donor in good health.

J is TRBJ2-1 and V is TRBV19; 11 nucleotides align to TRBD2. V lost 4 bases to trimming and J lost 10 bases; unmatched junction nucleotides: 6. Germline V gives CDR1 LNHDA, CDR2 SQIVND (reference sequence). CDR3 length: 14 residues. The CDR3 DNA follows: TGTGCCAGTAGTAATAGCGGGGGGGCCGGGGAGCAGTTCTTC. Translation gives CASSNSGGAGEQFF.

The chain is built from TRBV19 and TRBJ2-3; D gene ambiguous. V was cut by 1 base and J by 6 bases, with 5 bases left in between. The CDR3 spans 12 residues. Germline V gene lookup returns CDR1 LNHDA and CDR2 SQIVND (reference sequence). CDR3 protein: CASSIGRDTQYF. CDR3 bases: TGTGCCAGTAGTATAGGAAGGGATACGCAGTATTTT.

The chain recombines TRBV5-4 with TRBJ2-7; TRBD2 matches at 11 bases. Germline assignment: CDR1 SGHNT and CDR2 YYREEE (reference sequence). Trimming cost V 0 bases and J 2 bases; bases outside gene matches: 4. This CDR3 spans 16 amino acids. Here the CDR3 DNA reads TGTGCCAGCAGCTTGGGACTAGCGGGAACTACCTACGAGCAGTACTTC. Translated: CASSLGLAGTTYEQYF.

This clone appeared once. The chain recombines TRBV11-3 with TRBJ2-3, with D uncertain. Germline lookup yields CDR1 SGHNT and CDR2 YENEEA. This CDR3 region has 14 residues. Trimming took off 3 bases at V and 4 bases at J, with 11 bases between the two ends. CDR3: CASSFLDTPDTQYF. DNA of the CDR3: TGTGCCAGCAGCTTCCTTGATACACCAGATACGCAGTATTTT.

The chain joins TRBV11-1 to TRBJ2-5; TRBD2 matches at 8 bases. The V segment lost 3 bases and the J segment 2 bases; nucleotides outside the gene matches: 11. CDR1 is SGHAT, CDR2 FQDESV, per germline (reference sequence). The CDR3 is 17 amino acids. CDR3 sequence (DNA): TGTGCCAGCAGCTTCCAGGGGTTAGCGGGGCATCAAGAGACCCAGTACTTC. Protein: CASSFQGLAGHQETQYF.

The V and J genes are TRBV4-3 and TRBJ2-1; D is unresolved. The V end lost 0 bases, the J end lost 7 bases, and 4 bases lay between the germline ends. Germline V gene sequence: CDR1 LGHNA, CDR2 YSLEER. This CDR3 region has 12 residues. CDR3 sequence: CASSQDRNEQFF. The CDR3 coding sequence is TGCGCCAGCAGCCAAGATAGGAATGAGCAGTTCTTC.

The V and J genes are TRBV10-3 and TRBJ1-5; perhaps TRBD1 as D (5 bases). CDR1 is ENHRY and CDR2 is SYGVKD in the germline V gene. The CDR3 is made up of 14 amino acids. V was cut by 2 bases and J by 1 base, with 6 bases left in between. The CDR3 region is CAISEGGSNQPQHF. The CDR3 DNA follows: TGTGCCATCAGTGAGGGGGGAAGCAATCAGCCCCAGCATTTT.

V and J are TRBV5-1 and TRBJ2-5; unclear D gene. Germline assignment: CDR1 SGHRS and CDR2 YFSETQ. Trimming took 1 base from V and 3 from J, leaving 19 bases between them. CDR3 length: 17 residues. The CDR3 bases are TGCGCCAGCAGCTTGTGGACCGCCGAATACTACAAAGAGACCCAGTACTTC. Amino acid sequence: CASSLWTAEYYKETQYF.

The chain carries TRBV5-1 and TRBJ1-1; the D gene is possibly TRBD1 (5 bases). Germline CDR1 and CDR2: SGHRS and YFSETQ. This CDR3 has 15 residues. With 5 bases removed from V and 2 bases from J, the gap between germline ends came to 16 bases. CDR3 region: CASRPEGTYNTEAFF. In nucleotides, the CDR3 is TGCGCCAGCAGGCCCGAAGGGACCTACAACACTGAAGCTTTCTTT. The whole variable domain, filled in from reference TRBV5-1 and TRBJ1-1, reads KAGVTQTPRYLIKTRGQQVTLSCSPISGHRSVSWYQQTPGQGLQFLFEYFSETQRNKGNFPGRFSGRQFSNSRSEMNVSTLELGDSALYLCASRPEGTYNTEAFFGQGTRLTVV.

The V gene is TRBV28, the J gene TRBJ1-2; no reliable D call. The CDR3 has 12 amino acids. The germline gives CDR1 MDHEN, CDR2 SYDVKM. Trimming took off 2 bases at V and 7 bases at J, with 8 bases between the two ends. The CDR3 DNA sequence: TGTGCCAGCAGTTTACAGGCGGGTGGCTACACCTTC. Translation gives CASSLQAGGYTF.

The V call is TRBV5-4, the J call TRBJ2-2; D is perhaps TRBD2 (6 bases). Trimming removed 4 bases from V and 1 base from J, with 8 bases in between. Germline V gives CDR1 SGHNT, CDR2 YYREEE (reference sequence). The CDR3 totals 14 residues. The CDR3 sequence is CASSGSGNTGELFF. The CDR3 DNA reads TGTGCCAGCAGCGGTAGCGGGAACACCGGGGAGCTGTTTTTT.

The rearrangement links TRBV5-1 to TRBJ2-3, with 8 nucleotides matching TRBD2. The CDR3 totals 14 residues. With 5 bases clipped from V and 1 base from J, the junction kept 3 bases outside the gene matches. Germline V gives CDR1 SGHRS, CDR2 YFSETQ. CDR3 region: CASRRGDGTDTQYF. The CDR3 DNA reads as TGCGCCAGCAGGCGGGGGGACGGCACAGATACGCAGTATTTT. Based on the CDR3 plus reference TRBV5-1 and TRBJ2-3, the full variable domain is KAGVTQTPRYLIKTRGQQVTLSCSPISGHRSVSWYQQTPGQGLQFLFEYFSETQRNKGNFPGRFSGRQFSNSRSEMNVSTLELGDSALYLCASRRGDGTDTQYFGPGTRLTVL.

The CDR3 reads CASRRRPGQPNQPQHF. The CDR3 bases are TGTGCAAGTCGCCGCCGGCCGGGACAGCCTAATCAGCCCCAGCATTTT. The gene calls are TRBV12-2 and TRBJ1-5; the D call TRBD1 from the table was never checked on the DNA. TRBV12-2 is reported as a pseudogene. The CDR3 runs 16 residues.

V is TRBV18 and J is TRBJ1-5; D remains unclear. Germline-derived CDR1 and CDR2 are KGHSH and LQKENI. The germline V and J ends were trimmed by 3 bases and 7 bases, with 13 bases remaining between them. CDR3 length: 14 amino acids. In nucleotides, the CDR3 is TGTGCCAGCTCACCCCAGGAGGGTTGGCAGCCCCAGCATTTT. Protein: CASSPQEGWQPQHF.

The V and J genes are TRBV5-8 and TRBJ1-2; D is unclear. The CDR3 has 13 amino acids. Looked up from germline, CDR1 is SGHTS and CDR2 is YDEGEE. V was shortened by 5 bases and J by 4 bases, with 12 bases between the two germline ends. In DNA form, the CDR3 reads TGTGCCAGCAGTCGGGGATCGTCCTATGGCTACACCTTC. Protein: CASSRGSSYGYTF.

This clone has a single count. The J gene is TRBJ2-4, the V gene TRBV20-1; D is unresolved. V was shortened by 5 bases and J by 5 bases, with 7 bases between the two germline ends. The CDR3 length is 11 residues. From germline, CDR1 is DFQATT and CDR2 SNEGSKA (reference sequence). The DNA of the CDR3 is TGCAGTGCTTCGGGCCAAAACATTCAGTACTTC. It translates to CSASGQNIQYF.

This rearrangement joins TRBV4-3 to TRBJ2-3, with 8 bases matching TRBD2. With 0 bases clipped from V and 6 bases from J, the junction kept 14 bases outside the gene matches. Germline CDR1 LGHNA, CDR2 YSLEER. CDR3 length: 18 residues. The CDR3 region has the DNA TGCGCCAGCAGCCAAGAACTGTTGACCGGGACTAGAGACGATACGCAGTATTTT. Protein product: CASSQELLTGTRDDTQYF.

The chain couples TRBV4-2 to TRBJ2-7; D unclear. The CDR3 is 16 amino acids. Germline CDR1 and CDR2: LGHNA and YNFKEQ. V was shortened by 1 base and J by 0 bases, with 13 bases between the two germline ends. The CDR3 here is CASSQVMQISSYEQYF. The CDR3 nucleotides read TGTGCCAGCAGCCAAGTGATGCAGATTTCCTCCTACGAGCAGTACTTC.

V and J are TRBV5-6 and TRBJ1-2; no reliable D call. Per germline, CDR1 SGHDT and CDR2 YYEEEE. The CDR3 totals 15 residues. Trimming removed 0 bases at V and 2 bases at J, with 11 bases between. The CDR3 spells CASSLVAAPNYGYTF. CDR3 coding DNA: TGTGCCAGCAGCTTGGTGGCCGCCCCCAACTATGGCTACACCTTC.

The chain recombines TRBV6-6 with TRBJ2-6; D call uncertain. V was cut by 2 bases and J by 1 base, with 6 bases left in between. The CDR3 runs 15 residues. In germline, CDR1 is MNHNY, CDR2 SVGAGI (reference sequence). As DNA, the CDR3 is TGTGCCAGCAGTTACCCCGGGTCTGGGGCCAACGTCCTGACTTTC. This encodes CASSYPGSGANVLTF.

The rearrangement uses TRBV5-1 and TRBJ2-7, with 8 nucleotides matching TRBD1. Germline V gene lookup returns CDR1 SGHRS and CDR2 YFSETQ. V shed 2 bases and J 3 bases; nucleotides not matched to a gene: 4. The CDR3 totals 14 residues. CDR3 DNA: TGCGCCAGCAGCTTTTGGACAGGGAACTACGAGCAGTACTTC. Protein: CASSFWTGNYEQYF.

The chain uses TRBV7-6 and TRBJ1-5; D ambiguous. CDR3 length: 14 amino acids. V lost 4 bases and J 10 bases, leaving 17 bases between the germline ends. Per the germline V gene, CDR1 is SGHVS and CDR2 is FNYEAQ. The CDR3 DNA reads as TGTGCCAGCAGCTCCAGACGGGGTGGGGATCCCCAGCATTTT. It specifies CASSSRRGGDPQHF.

The rearrangement joins TRBV6-1 to TRBJ2-3; unclear D gene. Trimming pared 7 bases from V and 4 bases from J, leaving 9 bases between. Germline CDR1 reads MNHNS; CDR2 reads SASEGT. The length of the CDR3 is 12 residues. CDR3 DNA sequence: TGTGCCAGCAAGCGAGGAGCAGATACGCAGTATTTT. It specifies CASKRGADTQYF.

The sample holds a few counts of this clone. V gene TRBV4-1 combines with J gene TRBJ2-1; 12 positions agree with TRBD2. The V gene end was trimmed by 1 base and the J gene end by 9 bases; junction bases not matched to a gene: 4. The CDR3 contains 15 residues. The germline V gene has CDR1 MGHRA and CDR2 YSYEKL. The CDR3 nucleotides are TGCGCCAGCAGCCAAGGGCTAGCGGGGGGGGGTGAGCAGTTCTTC. This gives the protein CASSQGLAGGGEQFF.

The genes are TRBV7-9 and TRBJ2-2; 11 nucleotides align to TRBD1. CDR3 length: 14 residues. Germline lookup yields CDR1 SEHNR and CDR2 FQNEAQ (reference sequence). J was trimmed by 5 bases and V by 6 bases; bases with no gene match: 2. The CDR3 protein is CASRGTGGTGELFF. The CDR3 region has the DNA TGTGCCAGCAGAGGGACAGGGGGAACCGGGGAGCTGTTTTTT.

The chain has TRBV19 and TRBJ1-1; D unclear. Germline lookup yields CDR1 LNHDA and CDR2 SQIVND (reference sequence). The CDR3 consists of 13 residues. Between the trimmed V and J ends, which lost 7 bases and 1 base, there was a span of 10 bases. CDR3 sequence: CASTPQANTEAFF. Here the CDR3 DNA reads TGTGCCAGTACCCCCCAGGCGAACACTGAAGCTTTCTTT.

J is TRBJ2-1 and V is TRBV9; TRBD1 matches at 8 bases. V was clipped by 0 bases and J by 4 bases; unmatched bases: 6. The CDR3 runs 16 residues. Germline lookup yields CDR1 SGDLS and CDR2 YYNGEE. DNA of the CDR3: TGTGCCAGCAGCGTAGCTCAGGGGGCGAGTTACAATGAGCAGTTCTTC. The encoded protein is CASSVAQGASYNEQFF.